The 12 T cell receptor beta chains in this list originate from one sample, sequenced in a study of blood T cell repertoires in COVID-19. The assay was immunoSEQ multiplex PCR, and TCRdb's table has in-frame clones only and misses some. The sample records 150,000 to 200,000 clones, around 80% being singletons. Specimen: peripheral blood. The receptors derive from a woman older than 75 with acute or convalescent COVID-19.

This sequence joins TRBV6-5 and TRBJ2-1, with D perhaps matching TRBD1 (6 bases). V lost 2 bases and J 7 bases, leaving 6 bases between the germline ends. Germline V lookup: CDR1 MNHEY, CDR2 SVGAGI. The CDR3 is 12 amino acids. The CDR3 is CASSYQGNEQFF. CDR3 in DNA: TGTGCCAGCAGTTACCAGGGGAATGAGCAGTTCTTC.

This chain uses TRBV5-4 with TRBJ2-2, with D perhaps TRBD2 (6 bases). The CDR3 sequence is 16 residues long. Germline values: CDR1 SGHNT, CDR2 YYREEE (reference sequence). Trimming removed 2 bases at V and 1 base at J, with 12 bases between. The CDR3 nucleotides read TGTGCCAGCAGCTTCCGGACTACCCAGAACACCGGGGAGCTGTTTTTT. It encodes CASSFRTTQNTGELFF.

This chain links TRBV7-2 with TRBJ1-2, with 7 bases identical to TRBD1. The V segment lost 0 bases and the J segment 5 bases; nucleotides outside the gene matches: 3. CDR1 is SGHTA and CDR2 is FQGNSA in the germline V gene. This CDR3 is built from 14 residues. CDR3 loop: CASSLAGTVYGYTF. CDR3 DNA: TGTGCCAGCAGCTTAGCGGGGACAGTATATGGCTACACCTTC.

A word on this clone: In the same sample, other DNA sequences code for this CDR3. This chain connects TRBV20-1 to TRBJ1-3; D is undetermined. The CDR3 totals 11 residues. Germline CDR1 DFQATT, CDR2 SNEGSKA (reference sequence). Between the trimmed V and J ends, which lost 6 bases and 7 bases, there was a span of 10 bases. CDR3 loop: CSALRGNTIYF. The CDR3 bases are TGCAGTGCCTTACGAGGGAACACCATATATTTT.

About this clone: One end of the junction varies from germline; a read error may be responsible. The CDR3 sequence is CASSLFGASEINYGHTF. The CDR3 bases are TGTGCCAGCAGTTTATTTGGGGCCTCCGAAATTAACTATGGCCACACCTTC. The chain links TRBV27 to TRBJ1-2; D possibly corresponds to TRBD1 (5 bases). There are 17 residues in the CDR3. The germline V gene encodes CDR1 MNHEY and CDR2 SMNVEV (reference sequence).

V gene TRBV7-2 combines with J gene TRBJ1-1; no definite D call. V was trimmed by 1 base and J by 10 bases, leaving 7 bases between them. Germline lookup yields CDR1 SGHTA and CDR2 FQGNSA. The CDR3 length is 11 residues. The CDR3 reads CASSLGEGAFF. The CDR3 bases are TGTGCCAGCAGCTTAGGTGAGGGAGCTTTCTTT.

The rearrangement uses TRBV10-3 and TRBJ2-5, with 7 bases matching TRBD2. J gave up 1 base and V 4 bases, and 6 bases lay outside the gene matches. The CDR3 runs to 15 residues. Germline CDR1 and CDR2: ENHRY and SYGVKD. CDR3 in amino acids: CAISVSGGAQETQYF. The CDR3 DNA reads TGTGCCATCAGTGTTTCGGGGGGAGCCCAAGAGACCCAGTACTTC.

The chain combines TRBV2 with TRBJ2-7; TRBD1 agrees at 8 bases. The CDR3 is 13 amino acids. The V gene's germline CDR1 is SNHLY and CDR2 FYNNEI. The ends lost 3 bases at V and 4 bases at J; junction bases unmatched: 2. The CDR3 protein is CASSEGQDYEQYF. The CDR3, as DNA: TGTGCCAGCAGTGAGGGACAGGATTACGAGCAGTACTTC.

This rearrangement joins TRBV2 to TRBJ2-5; D gene ambiguous. Trimming stripped 2 bases from V and 4 bases from J, with 5 bases between. Per the germline V gene, CDR1 is SNHLY and CDR2 is FYNNEI. The CDR3 spans 12 residues. The DNA for the CDR3 is TGTGCCAGCAGTGAATCGAGAGAGACCCAGTACTTC. Amino acids: CASSESRETQYF.

V gene TRBV6-2 or TRBV6-3 combines with J gene TRBJ1-2; maybe TRBD1 (5 bases). The CDR3 has 13 amino acids. V was clipped by 6 bases and J by 4 bases, with 12 bases between them. CDR1 is MNHEY, CDR2 SVGEGT, per germline. CDR3 sequence reads: CASSLGGLYGYTF. The CDR3 bases are TGTGCCAGCAGCCTGGGGGGACTCTATGGCTACACCTTC.

The count of this clone is one. V usage is TRBV5-1 and J usage is TRBJ2-1; 11 bases fit TRBD2. With 0 bases clipped from V and 4 bases from J, the junction kept 3 bases outside the gene matches. The CDR3 contains 16 residues. CDR1 is SGHRS and CDR2 is YFSETQ in the germline V gene. This chain's CDR3 is CASSLETSGIYNEQFF. Written as DNA, the CDR3 is TGCGCCAGCAGCTTGGAGACTAGCGGGATATACAATGAGCAGTTCTTC.

The V gene is TRBV6-1, the J gene TRBJ2-5; D is perhaps TRBD1 (6 bases). The V end lost 2 bases, the J end lost 5 bases, and 6 bases lay between the germline ends. CDR3 length: 12 residues. The germline gives CDR1 MNHNS, CDR2 SASEGT. The CDR3 spells CASSETGETQYF. The CDR3 nucleotides read TGTGCCAGCAGTGAAACAGGGGAGACCCAGTACTTC.